This T cell receptor (beta chain) was recorded in a study of cytomegalovirus exposure and HLA in healthy donors. Per the germline V gene, CDR1 is LNHDA and CDR2 is SQIVND (reference sequence). The CDR3 loop spans 13 amino acids. On this clone: Its matching antigen is unknown.

Researchers ran the PCR with 60 Vbeta and 13 Jbeta primers. The assay was immunoSEQ multiplex PCR, and TCRdb's table has in-frame clones only and misses some. This sample has around 170,000 clones, with 65% to 80% found just once. Overall study findings and caveats: A previous analysis found most TCR beta V segments productive roughly 87% or roughly 30% of the time.

The V gene is TRBV19, the J gene TRBJ2-5, with 7 bases that match TRBD2. The J call may not be correct, given that the DNA end is closer to TRBJ2-7. Sequenced input: PBMCs. The TCR comes from a middle-aged woman in good health and CMV-seronegative. CDR3 amino acids: CASSESGGYEQYF. The DNA of the CDR3 is TGTGCCAGTTCTGAGTCGGGGGGCTACGAGCAGTACTTC.